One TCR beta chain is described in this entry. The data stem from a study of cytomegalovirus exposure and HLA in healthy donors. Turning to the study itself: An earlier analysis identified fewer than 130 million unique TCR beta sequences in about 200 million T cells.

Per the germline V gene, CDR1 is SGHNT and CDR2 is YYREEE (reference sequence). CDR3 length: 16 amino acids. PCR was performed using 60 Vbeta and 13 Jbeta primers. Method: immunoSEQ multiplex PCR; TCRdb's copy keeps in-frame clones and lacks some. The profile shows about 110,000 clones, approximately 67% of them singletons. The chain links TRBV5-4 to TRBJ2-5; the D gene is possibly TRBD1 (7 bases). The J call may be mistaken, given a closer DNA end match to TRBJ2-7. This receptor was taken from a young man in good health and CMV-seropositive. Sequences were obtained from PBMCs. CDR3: CASSLGGAGGSYEQYF. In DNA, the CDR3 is TGTGCCAGCAGCTTGGGGGGGGCAGGGGGTTCCTACGAGCAGTACTTC.